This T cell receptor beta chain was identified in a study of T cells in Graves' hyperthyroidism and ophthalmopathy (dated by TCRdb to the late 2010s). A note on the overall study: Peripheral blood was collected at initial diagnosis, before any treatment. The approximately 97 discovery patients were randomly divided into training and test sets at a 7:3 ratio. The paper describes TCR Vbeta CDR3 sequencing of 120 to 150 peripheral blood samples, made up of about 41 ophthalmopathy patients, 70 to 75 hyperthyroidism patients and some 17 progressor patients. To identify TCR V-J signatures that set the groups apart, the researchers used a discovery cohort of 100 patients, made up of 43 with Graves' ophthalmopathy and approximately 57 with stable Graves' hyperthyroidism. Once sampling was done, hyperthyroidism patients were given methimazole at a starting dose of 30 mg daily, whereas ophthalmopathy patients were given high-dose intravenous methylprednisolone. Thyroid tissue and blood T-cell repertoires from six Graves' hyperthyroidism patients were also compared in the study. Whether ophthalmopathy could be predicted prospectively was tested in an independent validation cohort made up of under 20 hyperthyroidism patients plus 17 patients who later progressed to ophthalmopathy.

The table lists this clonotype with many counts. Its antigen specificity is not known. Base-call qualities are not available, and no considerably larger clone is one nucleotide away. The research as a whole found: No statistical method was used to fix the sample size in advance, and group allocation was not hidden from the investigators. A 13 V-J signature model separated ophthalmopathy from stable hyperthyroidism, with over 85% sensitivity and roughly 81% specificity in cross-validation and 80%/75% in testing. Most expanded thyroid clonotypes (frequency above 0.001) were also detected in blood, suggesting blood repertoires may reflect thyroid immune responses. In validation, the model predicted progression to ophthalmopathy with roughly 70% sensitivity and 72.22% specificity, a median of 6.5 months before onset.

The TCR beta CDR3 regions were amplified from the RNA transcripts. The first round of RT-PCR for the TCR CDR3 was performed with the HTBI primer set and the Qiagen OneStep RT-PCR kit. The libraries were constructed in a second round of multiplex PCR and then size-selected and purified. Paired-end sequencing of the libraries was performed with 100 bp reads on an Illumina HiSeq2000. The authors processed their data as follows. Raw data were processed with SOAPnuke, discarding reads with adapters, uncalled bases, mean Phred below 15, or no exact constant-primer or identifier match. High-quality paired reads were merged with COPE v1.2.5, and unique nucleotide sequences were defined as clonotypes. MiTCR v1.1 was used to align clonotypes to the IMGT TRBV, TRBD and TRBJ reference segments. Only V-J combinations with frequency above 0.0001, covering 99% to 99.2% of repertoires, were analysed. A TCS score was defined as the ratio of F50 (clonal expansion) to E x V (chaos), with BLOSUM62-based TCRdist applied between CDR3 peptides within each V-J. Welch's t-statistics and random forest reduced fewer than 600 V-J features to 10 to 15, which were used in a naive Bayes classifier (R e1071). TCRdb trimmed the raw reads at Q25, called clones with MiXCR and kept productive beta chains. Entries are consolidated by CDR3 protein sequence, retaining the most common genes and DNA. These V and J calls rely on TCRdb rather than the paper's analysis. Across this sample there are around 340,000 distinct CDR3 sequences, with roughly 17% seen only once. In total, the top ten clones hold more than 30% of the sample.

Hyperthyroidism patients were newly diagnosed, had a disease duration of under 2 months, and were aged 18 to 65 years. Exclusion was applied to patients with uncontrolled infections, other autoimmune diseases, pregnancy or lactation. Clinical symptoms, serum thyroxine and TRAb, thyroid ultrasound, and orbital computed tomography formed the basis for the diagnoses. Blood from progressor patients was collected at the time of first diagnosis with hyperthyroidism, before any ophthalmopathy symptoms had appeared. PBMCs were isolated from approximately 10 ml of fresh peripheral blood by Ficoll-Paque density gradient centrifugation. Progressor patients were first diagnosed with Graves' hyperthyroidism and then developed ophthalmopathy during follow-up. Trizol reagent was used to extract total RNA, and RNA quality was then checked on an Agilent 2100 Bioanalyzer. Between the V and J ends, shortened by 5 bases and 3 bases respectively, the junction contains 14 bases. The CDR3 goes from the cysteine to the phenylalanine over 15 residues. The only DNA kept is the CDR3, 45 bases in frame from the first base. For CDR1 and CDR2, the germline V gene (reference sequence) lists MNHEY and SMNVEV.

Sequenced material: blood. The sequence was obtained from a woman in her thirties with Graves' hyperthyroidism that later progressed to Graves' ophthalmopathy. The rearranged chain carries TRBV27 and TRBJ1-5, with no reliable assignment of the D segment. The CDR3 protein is CASSDRGYPNQPQHF. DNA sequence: TGTGCCAGCAGTGATCGGGGATACCCCAATCAGCCCCAGCATTTT.